The 26 T cell receptor beta chains in this list originate from one sample, sequenced in a study of shared clonotypes between healthy human individuals. The method was immunoSEQ multiplex PCR; TCRdb's version includes in-frame clones alone and lacks a portion of them. The table has some 1.4 million clones, roughly 96% seen once. Source material: naive CD4+ T cells sorted from blood. The sample's subset: CD45RA+ positively selected. The receptors originated from a man aged 30 to 39 in good health.

To note about this clone: The same CDR3 also results from other DNA sequences found in this sample. The V gene is TRBV7-9, the J gene TRBJ2-5; TRBD1 might be the D (6 bases). V was cut by 4 bases and J by 7 bases, with 7 bases left in between. This CDR3 spans 11 amino acids. Germline V CDR1 and CDR2: SEHNR, FQNEAQ (reference sequence). The CDR3 nucleotides are TGTGCCAGCAGCTCACAGGGGACCCAGTACTTC. It yields the protein CASSSQGTQYF.

The genes are TRBV6-1 and TRBJ1-3; TRBD1 agrees at 9 bases. This CDR3 has 18 amino acids. The V and J ends lost 4 bases and 3 bases, in that order; junction bases with no gene match: 13. From germline, CDR1 is MNHNS and CDR2 SASEGT. CDR3 sequence: CASSGGRLTGGLGNTIYF. In nucleotides, the CDR3 is TGTGCCAGCAGTGGTGGCCGACTTACAGGGGGCCTTGGAAACACCATATATTTT.

This chain uses TRBV9 with TRBJ2-2, with TRBD2 matching 7 bases. With 4 bases clipped from V and 2 bases from J, the junction kept 11 bases outside the gene matches. This CDR3 comprises 17 residues. Germline V lookup: CDR1 SGDLS, CDR2 YYNGEE. CDR3 loop: CASSYGAGSQNTGELFF. The CDR3 nucleotides read TGTGCCAGCAGCTACGGAGCGGGATCACAAAACACCGGGGAGCTGTTTTTT.

The V call is TRBV5-1, the J call TRBJ2-1, with D possibly matching TRBD2 (5 bases). V was cut by 4 bases and J by 4 bases, with 18 bases left in between. Germline V CDR1 and CDR2: SGHRS, YFSETQ. CDR3 length: 16 amino acids. The CDR3: CASSIRGGRAYNEQFF. CDR3 nucleotide sequence: TGCGCCAGCAGCATCCGAGGCGGGCGGGCTTACAATGAGCAGTTCTTC.

This chain uses TRBV5-6 with TRBJ2-3, with a weak D call TRBD1 (5 bases). The CDR3 has 16 residues. Germline CDR1 reads SGHDT; CDR2 reads YYEEEE. Between the trimmed V and J ends, which lost 5 bases and 2 bases, there was a span of 18 bases. The CDR3 spells CASSRPKGRFTDTQYF. The CDR3 bases are TGTGCCAGCAGTAGACCCAAGGGGCGTTTCACAGATACGCAGTATTTT.

This sequence joins TRBV19 and TRBJ1-5, with a possible D match to TRBD1 (5 bases). V was trimmed by 3 bases and J by 4 bases, leaving 16 bases between them. Germline V gives CDR1 LNHDA, CDR2 SQIVND (reference sequence). This CDR3 has 16 residues. The CDR3 DNA reads as TGTGCCAGTAGTATGGGACGGGGAGTGACTAATCAGCCCCAGCATTTT. It yields the protein CASSMGRGVTNQPQHF.

The chain has TRBV11-1 and TRBJ2-7; perhaps D is TRBD1 or TRBD2 (6 bases each). Germline V CDR1 and CDR2: SGHAT, FQDESV (reference sequence). Trimming removed 4 bases from V and 0 bases from J, with 19 bases in between. The CDR3 covers 17 residues. The CDR3, as DNA: TGTGCCAGCAGCTGGGGGGCGGAAGTAGACCCCTCCTACGAGCAGTACTTC. It encodes CASSWGAEVDPSYEQYF.

This clone was observed once. The chain links TRBV28 to TRBJ1-2; 7 bases match TRBD1. Germline lookup yields CDR1 MDHEN and CDR2 SYDVKM. CDR3 length: 14 residues. V lost 7 bases and J lost 5; bases outside the gene matches: 10. Here the CDR3 DNA reads TGTGCCAGCACTACCGGGACAGAACTTTATGGCTACACCTTC. Protein: CASTTGTELYGYTF.

The chain couples TRBV11-3 to TRBJ2-3, with 10 bases matching TRBD2. The CDR3 sequence is 14 residues long. In germline, CDR1 is SGHNT, CDR2 YENEEA. V was clipped by 5 bases and J by 3 bases; unmatched bases: 2. CDR3 sequence reads: CASSLAGVTDTQYF. The DNA of the CDR3 is TGTGCCAGCAGCCTAGCGGGAGTGACAGATACGCAGTATTTT.

The chain recombines TRBV27 with TRBJ2-7; D unresolved. Germline loops: CDR1 MNHEY, CDR2 SMNVEV (reference sequence). V shed 0 bases and J shed 0 bases, with 18 bases lying between them. The CDR3 is 18 amino acids. Written as DNA, the CDR3 is TGTGCCAGCAGTTTATCCCCCCTCAAAACCTATCCCTCCTACGAGCAGTACTTC. It codes for CASSLSPLKTYPSYEQYF.

This chain links TRBV5-1 with TRBJ2-1; 16 bases align to TRBD2. The CDR3 sequence is 14 residues long. Per germline, CDR1 SGHRS and CDR2 YFSETQ. V was pared by 4 bases and J by 15 bases, with 7 bases of the junction left unmatched. In DNA form, the CDR3 reads TGCGCCAGCAGCCCGGGGACTAGCGGGAGGGATGGGTTCTTC. Its protein product is CASSPGTSGRDGFF.

The genes are TRBV13 and TRBJ1-3; possibly TRBD1 for D (6 bases). The CDR3 extends over 18 amino acids. V lost 5 bases to trimming and J lost 0 bases, with 20 bases between them. CDR1 and CDR2 (germline): PRHDT, FYEKMQ (reference sequence). CDR3 nucleotides: TGTGCCAGCAGCCCGACCGGGACAAGAGGGGGCTCTGGAAACACCATATATTTT. Translated, it gives CASSPTGTRGGSGNTIYF.

The chain is built from TRBV28 and TRBJ1-5, with a tentative D call TRBD1 (6 bases). The CDR3 loop spans 16 amino acids. V lost 4 bases to trimming and J lost 1 base, with 14 bases between them. Germline values: CDR1 MDHEN, CDR2 SYDVKM. CDR3 sequence: CASSYRRGMSNQPQHF. The CDR3 nucleotides read TGTGCCAGCAGTTACCGCAGGGGAATGAGCAATCAGCCCCAGCATTTT.

This chain connects TRBV5-1 to TRBJ2-2, with 7 bases matching TRBD1. Trimming removed 0 bases from V and 7 bases from J; junction bases left unmatched: 6. Germline CDR1 is SGHRS and CDR2 is YFSETQ. The CDR3 extends over 15 amino acids. CDR3 coding DNA: TGCGCCAGCAGCTTGGAGGGGGCGGATTTCGGGGAGCTGTTTTTT. It is translated as CASSLEGADFGELFF.

For this clone: The sample holds other DNA sequences that translate to the same CDR3. J is TRBJ2-3 and V is TRBV27; 12 nucleotides agree with TRBD2. This CDR3 has 15 residues. With 6 bases clipped from V and 2 bases from J, the junction kept 3 bases outside the gene matches. Germline CDR1 and CDR2: MNHEY and SMNVEV (reference sequence). CDR3 in amino acids: CASRSSGRATDTQYF. CDR3 DNA sequence: TGTGCCAGCAGGTCTAGCGGGAGGGCCACAGATACGCAGTATTTT.

CDR3 residues: CASSKQGARGYTF. Written as DNA, the CDR3 is TGTGCCAGCAGTAAGCAGGGGGCGCGGGGCTACACCTTC. The V gene is TRBV28, the J gene TRBJ1-2; 8 bases are a match to TRBD1. CDR1 and CDR2 from the germline V gene are MDHEN and SYDVKM. The CDR3 runs to 13 residues. J lost 8 bases, V lost 5 bases, and 7 bases had no gene match.

The V call is TRBV28, the J call TRBJ1-5; D ambiguous. Between the trimmed V and J ends, which lost 5 bases and 6 bases, there was a span of 8 bases. Germline lookup yields CDR1 MDHEN and CDR2 SYDVKM. The CDR3 has 12 amino acids. CDR3 in amino acids: CASSEEGQPQHF. Written as DNA, the CDR3 is TGTGCCAGCAGTGAGGAGGGTCAGCCCCAGCATTTT.

This chain joins TRBV2 and TRBJ2-2; TRBD2 matches 14 bases. V shed 6 bases, J shed 5 bases, and the junction held 8 bases outside the gene matches. Germline CDR1 reads SNHLY; CDR2 reads FYNNEI. The CDR3 runs 17 residues. The CDR3 DNA reads TGTGCCAGCAGGCGACTAGCGGGAGGGCCTCGGACCGGGGAGCTGTTTTTT. Its translation is CASRRLAGGPRTGELFF.

The chain couples TRBV9 to TRBJ2-1; D could derive from TRBD1 or TRBD2 (5 bases each). CDR1 and CDR2 (germline): SGDLS, YYNGEE. V was shortened by 0 bases and J by 8 bases, with 12 bases between the two germline ends. The CDR3 contains 14 residues. The CDR3 region is CASSVEGPVDEQFF. The CDR3 bases are TGTGCCAGCAGCGTAGAGGGACCTGTGGATGAGCAGTTCTTC.

The CDR3 coding sequence is TGTGCCAGCAGTTACTCGAACGGACAGCCCCAGCATTTT. It encodes CASSYSNGQPQHF. The rearrangement joins TRBV6-6 to TRBJ1-5, with no clear D. Trimming removed 0 bases at V and 7 bases at J, with 7 bases between. CDR1 MNHNY and CDR2 SVGAGI come from the germline V gene (reference sequence). This CDR3 comprises 13 residues.

V gene TRBV11-2 combines with J gene TRBJ1-1; maybe TRBD1 (5 bases). The CDR3 runs to 14 residues. Trimming cost V 3 bases and J 0 bases, with 8 bases left between them. Germline CDR1 and CDR2: SGHAT and FQNNGV. The CDR3 protein is CASSLGGVNTEAFF. CDR3 coding DNA: TGTGCCAGCAGCTTGGGGGGGGTGAACACTGAAGCTTTCTTT.

The chain joins TRBV25-1 to TRBJ2-3; TRBD2 aligns across 7 bases. The CDR3 sequence is 16 residues long. The germline V gene has CDR1 MGHDK and CDR2 SYGVNS. Trimming at V came to 4 bases and at J to 1 base, leaving 8 bases not matched to a gene. Here the CDR3 DNA reads TGTGCCAGCAGTGGCGGTTGGGGAGGGGGCACAGATACGCAGTATTTT. Residues: CASSGGWGGGTDTQYF.

The chain uses TRBV19 and TRBJ1-1, with D perhaps matching TRBD1 (5 bases). The CDR3 runs 14 residues. Germline V CDR1 and CDR2: LNHDA, SQIVND (reference sequence). Trimming cost V 6 bases and J 10 bases, with 21 bases left between them. CDR3 loop: CASSLSDGTPGAFF. The CDR3 DNA follows: TGTGCCAGTAGCCTCTCAGACGGGACCCCGGGAGCTTTCTTT.

The CDR3 protein is CASSPPQGRTGELFF. In DNA form, the CDR3 reads TGTGCCAGCTCACCGCCACAGGGACGCACCGGGGAGCTGTTTTTT. The rearrangement uses TRBV18 and TRBJ2-2, with D perhaps matching TRBD1 (6 bases). Germline CDR1 and CDR2: KGHSH and LQKENI. The V and J ends lost 3 bases and 4 bases respectively, with 12 bases between them. The CDR3 length is 15 residues.

The genes are TRBV19 and TRBJ2-7, with 7 bases identical to TRBD1. After removal of 7 bases from V and 0 bases from J, the junction contained 3 bases not matched to a gene. From germline, CDR1 is LNHDA and CDR2 SQIVND (reference sequence). The CDR3 consists of 13 residues. The DNA for the CDR3 is TGTGCCAGTAAACAGGGGAACTCCTACGAGCAGTACTTC. It yields the protein CASKQGNSYEQYF.

J is TRBJ1-4 and V is TRBV7-9; maybe TRBD1 (5 bases). This CDR3 comprises 16 residues. The V end lost 3 bases, the J end lost 8 bases, and 19 bases lay between the germline ends. Germline V gene sequence: CDR1 SEHNR, CDR2 FQNEAQ (reference sequence). In nucleotides, the CDR3 is TGTGCCAGCAGCTTCGGGACGACTTGGTTTCGGGAAAAACTGTTTTTT. This translates into CASSFGTTWFREKLFF.